Each of the 8 T cell receptor beta chains below was sequenced from the same sample in a study of blood T cell repertoires in COVID-19. Data came from immunoSEQ multiplex PCR; TCRdb stores just in-frame clones and leaves some out. Of 25,000 to 30,000 clones in the sample, roughly 80% are singletons; the top ten hold approximately 15%. Source material: peripheral blood. Source of these receptors: an older woman with acute or convalescent COVID-19.

The rearrangement uses TRBV5-1 and TRBJ2-2; 11 bases match TRBD2. Trimming at V came to 4 bases and at J to 7 bases, leaving 12 bases not matched to a gene. This CDR3 has 17 residues. Germline V lookup: CDR1 SGHRS, CDR2 YFSETQ. This CDR3 reads CASSLPPLAGGGGELFF. The DNA for the CDR3 is TGCGCCAGCAGCCTCCCGCCTCTAGCGGGGGGCGGCGGGGAGCTGTTTTTT.

J is TRBJ1-1 and V is TRBV28, with 7 bases matching TRBD1. CDR3 length: 16 residues. The J segment lost 4 bases and the V segment lost 3 bases, leaving 11 bases of the junction unmatched. The germline CDR1 and CDR2 sequences are MDHEN and SYDVKM. The CDR3 sequence: CASSFGSRGRGTEAFF. CDR3 DNA: TGTGCCAGCAGTTTCGGAAGTAGGGGGCGGGGCACTGAAGCTTTCTTT.

V is TRBV5-1 and J is TRBJ1-1; weak D call: TRBD1 (5 bases). Trimming cost V 0 bases and J 4 bases, with 13 bases left between them. Germline V gene lookup returns CDR1 SGHRS and CDR2 YFSETQ. This CDR3 contains 15 residues. CDR3: CASSLEGLSGTEAFF. In nucleotides, the CDR3 is TGCGCCAGCAGCTTGGAGGGGCTTTCGGGCACTGAAGCTTTCTTT.

J is TRBJ1-2 and V is TRBV3-1 (or the pseudogene TRBV3-2), with TRBD1 matching 9 bases. The CDR3 sequence is 15 residues long. The J segment lost 4 bases and the V segment lost 2 bases, leaving 5 bases of the junction unmatched. The V gene's germline CDR1 is LGHDT and CDR2 YNNKEL (reference sequence). This CDR3 reads CASSQRTGERYGYTF. The CDR3, as DNA: TGTGCCAGCAGCCAACGGACAGGGGAGCGCTATGGCTACACCTTC.

V and J are TRBV18 and TRBJ1-3; weak D call: TRBD1 (5 bases). The CDR3 consists of 15 residues. Per the germline V gene, CDR1 is KGHSH and CDR2 is LQKENI. With 2 bases removed from V and 2 bases from J, the gap between germline ends came to 10 bases. CDR3 bases: TGTGCCAGCTCACCAGTCAGGGCAACTGGAAACACCATATATTTT. It is translated as CASSPVRATGNTIYF.

The rearrangement uses TRBV28 and TRBJ1-1, with D hard to call. Germline V CDR1 and CDR2: MDHEN, SYDVKM. CDR3 size: 15 residues. V lost 4 bases to trimming and J lost 4 bases, with 16 bases between them. CDR3 loop: CASSSTTLAATEAFF. The CDR3 coding sequence is TGTGCCAGCAGTTCTACGACACTAGCAGCCACTGAAGCTTTCTTT.

The J gene is TRBJ1-5, the V gene TRBV5-6, with TRBD1 matching 8 bases. The trim removed 1 base at V and 6 bases at J, leaving 12 bases unmatched. The germline CDR1 and CDR2 sequences are SGHDT and YYEEEE. The CDR3 has 17 amino acids. The CDR3 coding sequence is TGTGCCAGCAGCTTGCTAGGACAGGGTCAGGGGAGTCAGCCCCAGCATTTT. Amino acids: CASSLLGQGQGSQPQHF.

This clone showed up just once. The J gene is TRBJ1-3, the V gene TRBV6-1; TRBD1 might be the D (5 bases). The germline V and J ends were trimmed by 6 bases and 0 bases, with 9 bases remaining between them. The CDR3 covers 14 residues. CDR1 is MNHNS and CDR2 is SASEGT in the germline V gene. This CDR3 reads CASSRDYSGNTIYF. CDR3 bases: TGTGCCAGCAGCAGGGATTACTCTGGAAACACCATATATTTT.